This passage covers 23 T cell receptor beta chains from one sample sequenced in a study of blood T cell repertoires in COVID-19. Assay used: immunoSEQ multiplex PCR; TCRdb lists only in-frame clones, some missing. Of 70,000 or so clones listed, 88% were seen once; the top ten hold roughly 1.4%. The sample was peripheral blood. The receptor set was obtained from a human donor in a cohort sampled during active COVID-19.

The chain joins TRBV2 to TRBJ2-5; D is ambiguous. CDR3 length: 13 residues. Germline assignment: CDR1 SNHLY and CDR2 FYNNEI. The germline V and J ends were trimmed by 4 bases and 5 bases, with 11 bases remaining between them. The CDR3 loop is CASSVSSLETQYF. In nucleotides, the CDR3 is TGTGCCAGCAGTGTCAGTAGCCTGGAGACCCAGTACTTC.

The rearrangement joins TRBV9 to TRBJ2-6, with D possibly TRBD2 on 6 matching bases. Trimming cost V 4 bases and J 4 bases, with 12 bases left between them. The CDR3 is 15 amino acids. The germline gives CDR1 SGDLS, CDR2 YYNGEE. Written as DNA, the CDR3 is TGTGCCAGCAGCATAAGGAGGGAAGGGGCCAACGTCCTGACTTTC. Residues: CASSIRREGANVLTF.

The V gene is TRBV19, the J gene TRBJ1-4, with 8 bases lining up with TRBD1. Germline V gives CDR1 LNHDA, CDR2 SQIVND (reference sequence). With V trimmed by 4 bases and J by 8 bases, 9 bases remained unmatched. The CDR3 is 15 amino acids. This CDR3 reads CASSTWTGLEEKLFF. The CDR3 DNA sequence: TGTGCCAGTAGTACCTGGACAGGGTTAGAGGAAAAACTGTTTTTT.

This chain's CDR3 is CASSILGSEKLFF. The CDR3 DNA sequence: TGTGCCAGCAGTATCCTAGGTTCTGAAAAACTGTTTTTT. The V gene is TRBV27, the J gene TRBJ1-4; D unclear. This CDR3 is 13 amino acids long. Trimming shortened V by 5 bases and J by 7 bases, and 11 bases separated the two germline ends. Germline V gene lookup returns CDR1 MNHEY and CDR2 SMNVEV (reference sequence). Full variable domain (remainder filled in from reference TRBV27 and TRBJ1-4): EAQVTQNPRYLITVTGKKLTVTCSQNMNHEYMSWYRQDPGLGLRQIYYSMNVEVTDKGDVPEGYKVSRKEKRNFPLILESPSPNQTSLYFCASSILGSEKLFFGSGTQLSVL.

The rearrangement links TRBV7-9 to TRBJ2-3, with a tentative D call TRBD1 (6 bases). The germline V and J ends were trimmed by 5 bases and 2 bases, with 14 bases remaining between them. CDR3 length: 15 amino acids. Looked up from germline, CDR1 is SEHNR and CDR2 is FQNEAQ (reference sequence). CDR3 region: CASSNLDRFTDTQYF. In DNA, the CDR3 is TGTGCCAGCAGCAACCTTGACAGGTTCACAGATACGCAGTATTTT.

V usage is TRBV6-5 and J usage is TRBJ1-2; D might be TRBD1 (5 bases). From germline, CDR1 is MNHEY and CDR2 SVGAGI. V shed 5 bases and J shed 1 base, with 11 bases lying between them. The CDR3 loop spans 14 amino acids. The CDR3 region is CASSLSGGNYGYTF. The CDR3 DNA follows: TGTGCCAGCAGTCTATCGGGGGGTAACTATGGCTACACCTTC.

This clone turned up a few times. The chain uses TRBV6-5 and TRBJ1-2; 7 nucleotides agree with TRBD1. The CDR3 consists of 14 residues. V was clipped by 2 bases and J by 4 bases; unmatched bases: 4. The germline CDR1 and CDR2 sequences are MNHEY and SVGAGI. The CDR3 sequence: CASSYQTGAYGYTF. In nucleotides, the CDR3 is TGTGCCAGCAGTTACCAAACAGGGGCCTATGGCTACACCTTC.

The chain recombines TRBV24-1 with TRBJ2-1, with 7 bases aligning to TRBD2. V gave up 4 bases and J gave up 0 bases; unmatched junction bases: 5. Germline V gives CDR1 KGHDR, CDR2 SFDVKD. The CDR3 has 16 residues. Here the CDR3 reads CATSESSGPSYNEQFF. CDR3 bases: TGTGCCACCAGTGAATCTAGCGGACCCTCCTACAATGAGCAGTTCTTC.

This clone was seen once. This CDR3 is also generated by other DNA sequences in the sample. The chain is built from TRBV30 and TRBJ1-1; 9 bases agree with TRBD1. The CDR3 is 14 amino acids. CDR1 GTSNPN and CDR2 SVGIG come from the germline V gene (reference sequence). The junction had 1 base not matched to a gene; V was cut back by 0 bases and J by 2 bases. Here the CDR3 DNA reads TGTGCCTGGAGTGTAACAGGGGGCAACACTGAAGCTTTCTTT. Its protein is CAWSVTGGNTEAFF.

The genes are TRBV11-2 and TRBJ2-5; 9 bases match TRBD2. Per the germline V gene, CDR1 is SGHAT and CDR2 is FQNNGV. This CDR3 spans 19 amino acids. J gave up 5 bases and V 1 base, and 17 bases lay outside the gene matches. The CDR3 DNA reads as TGTGCCAGCAGCTTAGTGGGCACTAGCGGGTCACCAAAAGGGGAGACCCAGTACTTC. Its protein is CASSLVGTSGSPKGETQYF.

This clone was seen a handful of times. J is TRBJ1-5 and V is TRBV24-1, with D perhaps matching TRBD1 (5 bases). The CDR3 loop spans 14 amino acids. V was shortened by 9 bases and J by 1 base, with 12 bases between the two germline ends. Germline V gene data show CDR1 as KGHDR and CDR2 as SFDVKD. The CDR3 nucleotides are TGTGCCACCTCACAGGCGGCGAGCAATCAGCCCCAGCATTTT. Its protein product is CATSQAASNQPQHF.

V usage is TRBV5-1 and J usage is TRBJ2-1; tentatively, D is TRBD2 (6 bases). CDR1 SGHRS and CDR2 YFSETQ come from the germline V gene. With 1 base removed from V and 2 bases from J, the gap between germline ends came to 13 bases. This CDR3 comprises 16 residues. CDR3 coding DNA: TGCGCCAGCAGCTTGCCGAATCTAGCGACCTACAATGAGCAGTTCTTC. Its translation is CASSLPNLATYNEQFF.

This chain connects TRBV5-6 to TRBJ2-3; no definite D call. CDR1 and CDR2 (germline): SGHDT, YYEEEE. This CDR3 region has 16 residues. Trimming removed 2 bases from V and 6 bases from J, with 19 bases in between. In DNA form, the CDR3 reads TGTGCCAGCAGCTTTTCCTTCCAGGCTTTTGGCGATACGCAGTATTTT. This encodes CASSFSFQAFGDTQYF.

This chain connects TRBV3-1 (or the pseudogene TRBV3-2) to TRBJ2-7; D is unresolved. Trimming stripped 5 bases from V and 3 bases from J, with 11 bases between. The CDR3 is made up of 13 amino acids. Looked up from germline, CDR1 is LGHDT and CDR2 is YNNKEL (reference sequence). CDR3 loop: CASSFYSGYEQYF. The CDR3 DNA reads as TGTGCCAGCAGCTTTTACTCCGGCTACGAGCAGTACTTC.

V gene TRBV29-1 combines with J gene TRBJ1-2; D is possibly TRBD1 (5 bases). The CDR3 covers 15 residues. V lost 2 bases, J lost 4 bases, and 17 bases lay in between. Germline CDR1 SQVTM, CDR2 ANQGSEA. The CDR3 DNA sequence: TGCAGCGTTGAAATCCCTCTGGCGGGGCTCTATGGCTACACCTTC. Translating gives CSVEIPLAGLYGYTF.

The CDR3 protein is CASSFSNYRDRGNYGYTF. CDR3 nucleotides: TGTGCCAGCAGCTTTTCCAATTACCGGGACAGGGGGAACTATGGCTACACCTTC. The V and J genes are TRBV7-2 and TRBJ1-2, with 11 bases that match TRBD1. Germline assignment: CDR1 SGHTA and CDR2 FQGNSA. This CDR3 spans 18 amino acids. After removal of 3 bases from V and 2 bases from J, the junction contained 11 bases not matched to a gene.

The chain links TRBV7-9 to TRBJ2-3; tentatively, D is TRBD2 (6 bases). CDR1 and CDR2 (germline): SEHNR, FQNEAQ (reference sequence). The CDR3 loop spans 13 amino acids. V was cut by 6 bases and J by 5 bases, with 12 bases left in between. The CDR3 protein is CASRRQAGDTQYF. The DNA of the CDR3 is TGTGCCAGCAGACGACAAGCGGGAGATACGCAGTATTTT.

A single count supports this clone. This chain joins TRBV5-1 and TRBJ2-1; 9 nucleotides align to TRBD2. CDR3 size: 20 residues. The V gene end was trimmed by 4 bases and the J gene end by 4 bases; junction bases not matched to a gene: 21. CDR1 and CDR2 (germline): SGHRS, YFSETQ. CDR3 DNA: TGCGCCAGCAGCCTGGGGTCTCCGGGACTAGCCCTGATGAAGTACAATGAGCAGTTCTTC. This sequence encodes CASSLGSPGLALMKYNEQFF.

The rearrangement links TRBV28 to TRBJ1-2, with 7 bases identical to TRBD1. This CDR3 region has 17 residues. With 4 bases clipped from V and 5 bases from J, the junction kept 16 bases outside the gene matches. Germline-derived CDR1 and CDR2 are MDHEN and SYDVKM. The CDR3 nucleotides read TGTGCCAGCAGTTCCACAGACAGGGCTGGAGCACCTTATGGCTACACCTTC. Translation gives CASSSTDRAGAPYGYTF.

J is TRBJ1-2 and V is TRBV24-1; tentatively, D is TRBD1 (5 bases). CDR1 and CDR2 (germline): KGHDR, SFDVKD. V lost 6 bases, J lost 4 bases, and 17 bases lay in between. The CDR3 loop spans 15 amino acids. CDR3 protein: CATSPGGRLSYGYTF. The CDR3 coding sequence is TGTGCCACCAGTCCGGGGGGGAGGCTCAGCTATGGCTACACCTTC.

This clone was counted once. The V call is TRBV6-5, the J call TRBJ2-7, with TRBD2 as a possible D gene (6 bases). Germline V lookup: CDR1 MNHEY, CDR2 SVGAGI. V was clipped by 8 bases and J by 2 bases, with 16 bases between them. The CDR3 runs 14 residues. CDR3 region: CASGPLGGTYEQYF. In DNA, the CDR3 is TGTGCCAGCGGGCCCTTGGGGGGTACCTACGAGCAGTACTTC.

The chain carries TRBV27 and TRBJ2-3, with D unresolved. The CDR3 loop spans 13 amino acids. Trimming stripped 2 bases from V and 4 bases from J, with 7 bases between. Germline CDR1 reads MNHEY; CDR2 reads SMNVEV (reference sequence). For the CDR3, the DNA is TGTGCCAGCAGTTTAACTTTCGCAGATACGCAGTATTTT. Translating it yields CASSLTFADTQYF.

Here the CDR3 DNA reads TGTGCCAGCAGAAGTCGGGCGGGCGGAAATCCCGCTTCACCCCTCCACTTT. Amino acids: CASRSRAGGNPASPLHF. The genes are TRBV11-2 and TRBJ1-6; D not certain. Trimming left V 6 bases short and J 9 bases short, with 24 bases between. This CDR3 comprises 17 residues. Germline CDR1 and CDR2: SGHAT and FQNNGV.